The clone carrying this TCR beta chain was observed a few times. Its antigen remains unidentified. V gave up 3 bases and J gave up 1 base; unmatched junction bases: 5. Looked up from germline, CDR1 is SGDLS and CDR2 is YYNGEE. CDR3 length: 15 residues. The data belong to a study of Graves' ophthalmopathy and Graves' hyperthyroidism. Physicians reached a diagnosis by relying on clinical symptoms, serum thyroxine, TRAb, thyroid ultrasound and orbital computed tomography. Overall study findings and caveats: Most expanded thyroid clonotypes above 0.001 frequency also appeared in blood.

RNA transcripts served as template for amplifying TCR beta CDR3 sequences. A first-round RT-PCR used HTBI primers, followed by a second-round multiplex PCR. TCRdb redid the calling of the multiplex PCR reads with MiXCR, one entry per CDR3 protein. The data contain 650,000 to 900,000 distinct CDR3 sequences, approximately 40% of them singletons. J is TRBJ1-2 and V is TRBV9; TRBD1 aligns across 8 bases. The TCR originated in an adult man with Graves' ophthalmopathy. The sequenced sample consisted of peripheral blood. Here the CDR3 DNA reads TGTGCCAGCAGCGCCCTGACAGGGGATAACTATGGCTACACCTTC. Its translation: CASSALTGDNYGYTF.